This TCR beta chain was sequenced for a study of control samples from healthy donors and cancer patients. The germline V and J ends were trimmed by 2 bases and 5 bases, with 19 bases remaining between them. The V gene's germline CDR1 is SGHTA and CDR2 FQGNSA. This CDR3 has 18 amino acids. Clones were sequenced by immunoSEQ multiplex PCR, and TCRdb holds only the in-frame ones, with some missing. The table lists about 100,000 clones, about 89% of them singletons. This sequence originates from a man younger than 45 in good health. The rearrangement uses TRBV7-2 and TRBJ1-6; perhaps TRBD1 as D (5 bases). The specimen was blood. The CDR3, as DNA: TGTGCCAGCAGCTTAAACCCCTCAGGGTTTGTCGATAATTCACCCCTCCACTTT. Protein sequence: CASSLNPSGFVDNSPLHF. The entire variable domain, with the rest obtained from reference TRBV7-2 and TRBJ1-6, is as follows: GAGVSQSPSNKVTEKGKDVELRCDPISGHTALYWYRQSLGQGLEFLIYFQGNSAPDKSGLPSDRFSAERTGGSVSTLTIQRTQQEDSAVYLCASSLNPSGFVDNSPLHFGNGTRLTVT.